These T cell receptor beta chains were read from a single sample in a study of blood T cells in healthy people across ages. TCRdb re-analysed the 5' RACE reads in MiXCR, keeping a single row per CDR3 protein. The sample contains 1.5 million to 2 million distinct CDR3 sequences, approximately 40% of which appear only once. Sequencing was done on a sample of blood. Every receptor here comes from a human donor in good health. Both conserved end residues are part of each CDR3. A D gene is named only where the DNA matches it firmly. Size tells how often a clone was seen (once, few, many) or the class of an expanded clone, and some rows leave it out.

j_call cdr3_length clone_size d_call v_call cdr3_nt cdr3_aa
TRBJ1-1 12 many - TRBV7-9 TGTGCCAGCAGCTTAGGAGGTCCTGAAGCTTTCTTT CASSLGGPEAFF
TRBJ2-7 13 - - TRBV27 TGTGCCCCCAGAGGGCTACCGCACTACGAGCAGTACTTC CAPRGLPHYEQYF
TRBJ1-2 12 - - TRBV20-1 TGCAGTGCTATCGACACCAACTATGGCTACACCTTC CSAIDTNYGYTF
TRBJ1-2 15 - - TRBV29-1 TGCAGCGCCCTCAGTGGGAACGGACAACTCTATGGCTACACCTTC CSALSGNGQLYGYTF
TRBJ2-7 14 - - TRBV28 TGTGCCAGCAGTTTTTCGGCTGATAGTTACGAGCAGTACTTC CASSFSADSYEQYF
TRBJ1-1 14 - - TRBV18 TGTGCCAGCTCACCGGGTCTCGAGGGCATAGAAGCTTTCTTT CASSPGLEGIEAFF
TRBJ2-1 15 few - TRBV12-3/TRBV12-4 TGTGCCAGCAGCCGGAGACTCGCAGGGGGGGATGAGCAGTTCTTC CASSRRLAGGDEQFF
TRBJ2-7 14 few TRBD1 TRBV20-1 TGCAGTGCCGACCCGGGACAGGGGTCCTACGAGCAGTACTTC CSADPGQGSYEQYF
TRBJ2-1 15 - TRBD2 TRBV9 TGTGCCAGCAGCGTAGGAAGCGGGGGGGCCTGGGAGCAGTTCTTC CASSVGSGGAWEQFF
TRBJ1-2 12 - - TRBV7-2 TGTGCCAGCAGCCCCGGAGGGATCGGCTACACCTTC CASSPGGIGYTF
TRBJ2-1 13 - - TRBV7-9 TGTGCCAGCGGAGGGGGGGCCGACAATGAGCAGTTCTTC CASGGGADNEQFF
TRBJ2-1 13 - - TRBV2 TGTGCCAGCAGTTCCGGGACCCTCTTCAATAGGTTCTTC CASSSGTLFNRFF
TRBJ2-7 14 - - TRBV27 TGTGCCAGCAGAAGACAGCTCCTCTCCCACGAGCAGTACTTC CASRRQLLSHEQYF
TRBJ2-7 14 - - TRBV20-1 TGCAGTGCTAGAGGGAGGGGGCTACGCTACGAGCAGTACTTC CSARGRGLRYEQYF
TRBJ1-4 13 - - TRBV2 TGTGCCAGCAGGGGGACGGGAAATGAAAAACTGTTTTTT CASRGTGNEKLFF
TRBJ2-2 15 once - TRBV9 TGTGCCAGCAGCCATGGGGGGTCGAGCACCGGGGAGCTGTTTTTT CASSHGGSSTGELFF
TRBJ2-5 15 - - TRBV11-1 TGTGCCAGCAGCTCCCCCCGGACCGGTGGAGGGACCCAGTACTTC CASSSPRTGGGTQYF
TRBJ2-1 15 once - TRBV3-1 TGTGCCAGCAGCTTCCTTAGCGGCTCCTACAATGAGCAGTTCTTC CASSFLSGSYNEQFF
TRBJ2-5 12 - - TRBV19 TGTGCCACCTTCGACCCACCGGGGACCCAGTACTTC CATFDPPGTQYF
TRBJ2-1 15 - - TRBV24-1 TGTGCCACCAGTGATTGGGGACTCACTTACAATGAGCAGTTCTTC CATSDWGLTYNEQFF
TRBJ2-4 14 few - TRBV12-3/TRBV12-4 TGTGCCAGCAGTGGGGGGGGGCAGGGAATCATTCAGTACTTC CASSGGGQGIIQYF
TRBJ1-2 14 - - TRBV12-3/TRBV12-4 TGTGCCAGCAGTTTTCTAAGGTGGCAGGAAGGCTACACCTTC CASSFLRWQEGYTF
TRBJ1-5 17 - - TRBV4-3 TGCGCCAGCAGCCAGTACCACGGGGAAAATAGCAATCAGCCCCAGCATTTT CASSQYHGENSNQPQHF
TRBJ2-5 14 few TRBD1 TRBV2 TGTGCCAGCAATGATGAGGGGGCCGATGAGACCCAGTACTTC CASNDEGADETQYF
TRBJ2-5 13 - - TRBV5-6 TGTGCCAGCAGCTCTACTACCACCCAGACCCAGTACTTC CASSSTTTQTQYF
TRBJ2-5 13 few - TRBV28 TGTGCCAGCAGTGACCCGAATAGGGGTCCGCAGTACTTC CASSDPNRGPQYF
TRBJ2-5 16 - TRBD2 TRBV4-1 TGCGCCAGCAGCCAAAGGCTAGCGGGGATCCAAGAGACCCAGTACTTC CASSQRLAGIQETQYF
TRBJ2-3 12 - - TRBV7-3 TGTGCCAGCGGAATGGGCACAGATACGCAGTATTTT CASGMGTDTQYF
TRBJ1-1 17 - TRBD1 TRBV28 TGTGCCAGCAGTTTGCCCCCGACAGGGGTGGTAAACACTGAAGCTTTCTTT CASSLPPTGVVNTEAFF
TRBJ2-7 13 few - TRBV12-3/TRBV12-4 TGTGCCAGCAGCTCGGGCCCGCTATCCGAGCAGTACTTC CASSSGPLSEQYF
TRBJ2-6 15 - - TRBV27 TGTGCCAGCAGTTTAATCGGGACCGGGGCCAACGTCCTGACTTTC CASSLIGTGANVLTF
TRBJ2-1 16 many TRBD1 TRBV29-1 TGCAGCGTTGAGAGGGCAGACAGGGCCTCCTACAATGAGCAGTTCTTC CSVERADRASYNEQFF
TRBJ1-1 12 few - TRBV4-3 TGCGCCAGCAGCCAAGGTGGATATGAAGCTTTCTTT CASSQGGYEAFF
TRBJ2-7 16 - TRBD2 TRBV13 TGTGCCAGCAGCCCGAGGCTCGGGGGGGCGTCCTACGAGCAGTACTTC CASSPRLGGASYEQYF
TRBJ2-1 14 - - TRBV7-2 TGTGCCAGCAGCTTCGCCCGGGGGCCACATGAGCAGTTCTTC CASSFARGPHEQFF
TRBJ2-1 13 - - TRBV30 TGTGCCTGGAGTATCGACAGTTTGAATGAGCAGTTCTTC CAWSIDSLNEQFF
TRBJ2-1 15 - - TRBV5-5 TGTGCCAGCAGCTTGGATCAGGTATCCTACAATGAGCAGTTCTTC CASSLDQVSYNEQFF
TRBJ2-3 16 - TRBD2 TRBV7-6 TGTGCCAGCAGCTTAGATAAGCGGGGGCCCTCGAATACGCAGTATTTT CASSLDKRGPSNTQYF
TRBJ2-5 18 few TRBD2 TRBV11-2 TGTGCCAGCAGTTTAGGGCCAGCGGGGAGGGACCTTTTGAGGACCCAGTACTTC CASSLGPAGRDLLRTQYF
TRBJ2-1 18 - TRBD2 TRBV7-8 TGTGCCAGCAGCTTAGCGCTAGCGGGGGCCCAATCCTACAATGAGCAGTTCTTC CASSLALAGAQSYNEQFF
TRBJ2-2 17 - TRBD2 TRBV4-3 TGCGCCAGCAGCCAAGATCTTCGGGGGGATAGGACCGGGGAGCTGTTTTTT CASSQDLRGDRTGELFF
TRBJ2-5 17 - - TRBV20-1 TGCAGTGCTAGTACATCACAGGGACTCTTGTACCAAGAGACCCAGTACTTC CSASTSQGLLYQETQYF
TRBJ2-1 13 - - TRBV20-1 TGCAGTGCCCCCAGGCAGCTCTACAATGAGCAGTTCTTC CSAPRQLYNEQFF
TRBJ1-4 15 - - TRBV12-3/TRBV12-4 TGTGCCAGCAGTCCACGTGGGGACGGACGAGAAAAACTGTTTTTT CASSPRGDGREKLFF
TRBJ1-2 14 few TRBD1 TRBV6-2/TRBV6-3 TGTGCCAGCAGAACGACAGGGGAGGGGTATGGCTACACCTTC CASRTTGEGYGYTF
TRBJ2-3 15 few TRBD2 TRBV4-3 TGCGCCAGCAGCCAAGTAGCGGGGGGGCCGGATACGCAGTATTTT CASSQVAGGPDTQYF
TRBJ2-6 14 few - TRBV6-2/TRBV6-3 TGTGCCAGCAGTAACTATCCTGGGGCCAACGTCCTGACTTTC CASSNYPGANVLTF